Here is one T cell receptor (beta chain) with its context. The target antigen is unknown. V lost 5 bases to trimming and J lost 7 bases; unmatched junction nucleotides: 4. This CDR3 spans 13 amino acids. Individuals who donated were healthy Caucasians from Russia aged roughly 6 to 95. Staff drew ten milliliters of peripheral blood from each donor. This record comes from a study of blood T cells in healthy people across ages. Study-level findings and limits: Across samples, TCR beta diversity tracked strongly with naive T cell percentage.

Through a sample-barcoded 5' primer and a J-beta primer mix, a second PCR was run for roughly 6 to 12 cycles. Each CDR3 protein gets one entry after TCRdb re-called the 5' RACE reads with MiXCR. Found here are around 1,700,000 distinct CDR3 sequences, approximately 28% of them singletons; the top ten hold approximately 7.7%. The sequenced sample was blood. This TCR was recovered from a woman in her twenties or thirties in good health. The genes are TRBV12-3 or TRBV12-4 and TRBJ2-2; 7 nucleotides agree with TRBD1. CDR3 bases: TGTGCCAGCAGTCTACAGGGGTTCGGGGAGCTGTTTTTT. It encodes CASSLQGFGELFF.